This T cell receptor beta chain was captured in a study of blood T cell repertoires in COVID-19. Study-wide background: The analysed material was cDNA or gDNA that came from T cells, B-cell-depleted T cells, or PBMCs.

With V trimmed by 4 bases and J by 5 bases, 14 bases remained unmatched. Germline lookup yields CDR1 MNHEY and CDR2 SMNVEV (reference sequence). The CDR3 loop spans 17 amino acids. Adults between about 18 and 95 years of age took part from 20 to 25 US areas. Sequencing used immunoSEQ multiplex PCR; TCRdb keeps in-frame clones, though not all of them. The repertoire has 350,000 to 450,000 clones, 75% to 90% of them found once; the top ten carry 1% to 1.3%. The clonotype was recovered from a man aged 30-40 years who had recovered from COVID-19. This sequence joins TRBV27 and TRBJ2-4, with 7 bases matching TRBD1. Sequences were obtained from PBMCs or T cells enriched from blood (not recorded which). The CDR3: CASSWGKRQGLENIQYF. The DNA of the CDR3 is TGTGCCAGCAGTTGGGGCAAGAGACAGGGATTGGAAAACATTCAGTACTTC.